This T cell receptor beta chain was identified during a study of blood T cell repertoires in COVID-19. Across the study: Specimens from acute and convalescent COVID-19 originated in the United States, Italy and Spain. Nucleic acid was either cDNA or gDNA, and it came from T cells, B-cell-depleted T cells, or PBMCs.

Study processing details: Estimation of nucleated cell counts was performed using reference gene primer amplification. TCRdb's copy holds only in-frame clones and misses some; the assay was immunoSEQ multiplex PCR. That table furnishes V, J and clone size, whereas the DNA furnished D and trimming. The table lists tens of thousands of clones, about 89% of them singletons, with approximately 3.7% in the top ten. This clone showed up just once. The germline V gene has CDR1 SGHKS and CDR2 YYEKEE (reference sequence). Trimming at V came to 0 bases and at J to 5 bases, leaving 7 bases not matched to a gene. The CDR3 contains 16 residues.

The sequence derives from a man between 60 and 70 years old with acute or convalescent COVID-19. This sequence joins TRBV5-5 and TRBJ2-5; 10 positions agree with TRBD1. Sequencing was performed on peripheral blood. The CDR3 DNA follows: TGTGCCAGCAGCTTGGCCGGAGACAGGGGGCGGGAGACCCAGTACTTC. This translates into CASSLAGDRGRETQYF.